Sequencing of this T cell receptor beta chain was carried out in a study of T cell responses to AZD1222 COVID-19 vaccine. Whole-study findings and limits: Donors were mostly white British, more females; clonal diversity possibly underestimated. Spike-specific TCR depth and breadth grew after two AZD1222 doses. Repertoires were obtained only post-peak T cell response.

To note about this clone: The antigen is not known.

The repertoire was sequenced with immunoSEQ multiplex PCR; TCRdb's copy has only in-frame clones and lacks some. Of about 75,000 clones listed, around 86% are singletons. There are 15 residues in the CDR3. J gave up 9 bases and V 1 base, and 5 bases lay outside the gene matches. The germline CDR1 and CDR2 sequences are LGHDT and YNNKEL (reference sequence). Second-dose schedules of about 4 or about 12 weeks were combined. This rearrangement joins TRBV3-1 (or the pseudogene TRBV3-2) to TRBJ2-1, with 11 bases identical to TRBD2. This TCR was sampled from an adult who received the AZD1222 COVID-19 vaccine. The sequenced sample was peripheral blood, obtained 28 days after the second AZD1222 dose. For the CDR3, the DNA is TGTGCCAGCAGCCAAGGAAGTAGCGGGGGGGCTGAGCAGTTCTTC. This sequence encodes CASSQGSSGGAEQFF.